Below, one TCR beta chain is given with its context. Its antigen is still unknown. These data originate in a study of CXCR3-negative and CXCR3-positive naive CD8 T cells. Study-level findings and limits: Memory cells differed in TRBV-TRBJ usage, but naive CXCR3-negative and CXCR3-positive cells had similar usage. CXCR3 expression partially decreased after cryopreservation; most assays used fresh PBMCs. TRB CDR3s of CXCR3-positive naive cells were more hydrophobic than those of CXCR3-negative naive cells.

The authors prepared UMI-labeled TRB cDNA libraries by 5' RACE. TCRdb re-called the 5' RACE reads; every CDR3 protein appears as one record, without DNA. This sample contains under 75,000 distinct CDR3 sequences. Sorts that each held 300,000 cells were run in triplicate for every CD8+ T cell subset. The sequence came from a human donor in good health. Some clones in this sample may be carry-over from other donors' samples. The sequencing sample was made of naive CXCR3+ CD8+ T cells from blood. Subset meaning: CD45RO-CCR7+CD27+CD95- naive CD8+ T cells expressing CXCR3 (TNR3+).

CDR3: CSVPLENGGGYEQYF. The chain links TRBV29-1 to TRBJ2-7; TCRdb selects TRBD1, and the lack of DNA leaves this call unchecked. CDR3 length equals 15 residues. Germline V lookup: CDR1 SQVTM, CDR2 ANQGSEA.